This T cell receptor beta chain was captured in a study of T cell repertoires in cytomegalovirus infection. Overall study: It can be stated that public TCR beta signatures indicated CMV infection as well as a matching HLA type.

Broader study findings: Ex vivo responses were dominated by HLA-C-restricted CMV-specific TCR beta clonotypes. Summed public TCR beta family frequency identified CMV carriers bearing the relevant HLA.

TCRdb redid the calling of the reads with MiXCR, one entry per CDR3 protein. The sample records almost 550,000 distinct CDR3 sequences, about 15% being singletons. Germline lookup yields CDR1 SGHAT and CDR2 FQNNGV. CDR3 size: 17 residues. This clonotype appeared once. Its specificity is unknown. With a much larger clone just one base away, this may be a read error. Input material: CD8+ T cells from PBMCs. The chain is built from TRBV11-2 and TRBJ2-2; 7 bases are a match to TRBD1. The TCR comes from a human donor in good health (CMV status not recorded). Some clones in this sample may be carry-over from other donors' samples. CDR3 protein: CASTHRDKSGGTGVLFF. In DNA form, the CDR3 reads TGTGCCAGCACTCATCGGGATAAGTCAGGGGGAACCGGGGTGCTGTTTTTT.